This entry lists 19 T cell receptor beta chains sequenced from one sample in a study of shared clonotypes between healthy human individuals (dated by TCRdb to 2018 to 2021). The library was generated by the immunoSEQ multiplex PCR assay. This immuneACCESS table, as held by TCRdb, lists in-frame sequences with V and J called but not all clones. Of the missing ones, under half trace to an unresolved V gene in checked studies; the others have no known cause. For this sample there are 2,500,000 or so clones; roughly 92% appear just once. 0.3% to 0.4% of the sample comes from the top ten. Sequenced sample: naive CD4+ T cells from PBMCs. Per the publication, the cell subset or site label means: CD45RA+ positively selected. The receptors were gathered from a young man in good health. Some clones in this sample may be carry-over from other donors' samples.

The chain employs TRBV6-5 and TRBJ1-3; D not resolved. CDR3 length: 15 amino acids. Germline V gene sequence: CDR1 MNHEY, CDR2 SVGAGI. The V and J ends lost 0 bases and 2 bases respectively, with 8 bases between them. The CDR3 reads CASSYSSRAGNTIYF. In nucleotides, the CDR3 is TGTGCCAGCAGTTACTCGAGTAGGGCTGGAAACACCATATATTTT.

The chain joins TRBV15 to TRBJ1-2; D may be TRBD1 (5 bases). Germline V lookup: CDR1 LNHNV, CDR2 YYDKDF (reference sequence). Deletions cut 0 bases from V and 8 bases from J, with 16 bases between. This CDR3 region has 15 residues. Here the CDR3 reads CATSREGPGSNGYTF. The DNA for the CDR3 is TGTGCCACCAGCAGAGAGGGTCCAGGGTCCAACGGCTACACCTTC.

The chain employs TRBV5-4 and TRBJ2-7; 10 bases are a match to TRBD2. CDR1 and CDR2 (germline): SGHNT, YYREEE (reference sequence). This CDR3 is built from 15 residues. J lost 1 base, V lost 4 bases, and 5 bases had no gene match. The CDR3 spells CASSRLAGSSYEQYF. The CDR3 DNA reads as TGTGCCAGCAGCAGACTAGCGGGTAGTTCCTACGAGCAGTACTTC.

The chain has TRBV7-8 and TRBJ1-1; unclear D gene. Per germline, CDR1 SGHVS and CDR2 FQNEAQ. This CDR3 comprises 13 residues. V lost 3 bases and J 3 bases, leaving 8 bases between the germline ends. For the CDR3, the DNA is TGTGCCAGCAGCTTCCGGATGGACACTGAAGCTTTCTTT. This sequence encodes CASSFRMDTEAFF.

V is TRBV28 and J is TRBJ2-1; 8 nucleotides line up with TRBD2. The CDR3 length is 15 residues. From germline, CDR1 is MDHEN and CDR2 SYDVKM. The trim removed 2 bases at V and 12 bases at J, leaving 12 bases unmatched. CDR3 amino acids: CASSLRSGGVVVQFF. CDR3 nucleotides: TGTGCCAGCAGTTTAAGGTCCGGGGGGGTAGTGGTGCAGTTCTTC.

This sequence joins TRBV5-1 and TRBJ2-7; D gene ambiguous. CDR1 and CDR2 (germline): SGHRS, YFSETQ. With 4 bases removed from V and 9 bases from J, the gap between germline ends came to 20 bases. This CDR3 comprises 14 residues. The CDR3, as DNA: TGCGCCAGCAGCCCGGGCCCGACCAATCTGGGGCAGTACTTC. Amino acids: CASSPGPTNLGQYF.

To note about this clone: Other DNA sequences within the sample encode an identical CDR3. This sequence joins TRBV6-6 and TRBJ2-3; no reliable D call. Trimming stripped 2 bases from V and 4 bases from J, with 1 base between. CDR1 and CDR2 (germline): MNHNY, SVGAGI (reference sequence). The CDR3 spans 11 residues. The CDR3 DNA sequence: TGTGCCAGCAGTTACGCAGATACGCAGTATTTT. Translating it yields CASSYADTQYF.

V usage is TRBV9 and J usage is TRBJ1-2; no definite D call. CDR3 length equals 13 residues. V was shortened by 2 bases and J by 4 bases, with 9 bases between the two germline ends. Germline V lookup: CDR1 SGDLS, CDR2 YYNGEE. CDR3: CASSVSGSYGYTF. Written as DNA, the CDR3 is TGTGCCAGCAGCGTTAGTGGCTCCTATGGCTACACCTTC. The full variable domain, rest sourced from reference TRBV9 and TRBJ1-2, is DSGVTQTPKHLITATGQRVTLRCSPRSGDLSVYWYQQSLDQGLQFLIQYYNGEERAKGNILERFSAQQFPDLHSELNLSSLELGDSALYFCASSVSGSYGYTFGSGTRLTVV.

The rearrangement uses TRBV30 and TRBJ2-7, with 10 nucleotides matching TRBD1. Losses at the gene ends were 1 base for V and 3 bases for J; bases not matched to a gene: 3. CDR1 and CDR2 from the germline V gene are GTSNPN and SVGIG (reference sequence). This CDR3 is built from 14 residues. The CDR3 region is CAWSAGQGSYEQYF. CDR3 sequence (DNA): TGTGCCTGGAGTGCGGGACAGGGGAGCTACGAGCAGTACTTC.

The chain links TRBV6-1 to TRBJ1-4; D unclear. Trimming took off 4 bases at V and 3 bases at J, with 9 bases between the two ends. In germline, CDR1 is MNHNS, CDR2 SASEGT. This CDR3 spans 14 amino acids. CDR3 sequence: CASSAGRPNEKLFF. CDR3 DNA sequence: TGTGCCAGCAGTGCCGGGCGCCCTAATGAAAAACTGTTTTTT.

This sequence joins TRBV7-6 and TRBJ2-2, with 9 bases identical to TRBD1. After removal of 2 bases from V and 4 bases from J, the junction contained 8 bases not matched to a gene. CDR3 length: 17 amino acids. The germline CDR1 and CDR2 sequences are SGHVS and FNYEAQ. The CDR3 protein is CASSLRTGQGGTGELFF. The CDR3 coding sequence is TGTGCCAGCAGCTTACGGACGGGACAGGGAGGCACCGGGGAGCTGTTTTTT.

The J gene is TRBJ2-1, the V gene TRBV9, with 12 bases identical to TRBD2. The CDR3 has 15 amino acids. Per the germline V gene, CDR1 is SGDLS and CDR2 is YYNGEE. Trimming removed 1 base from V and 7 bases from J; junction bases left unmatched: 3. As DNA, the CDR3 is TGTGCCAGCAGCGTATTCGGACTAGCGGGGAATGAGCAGTTCTTC. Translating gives CASSVFGLAGNEQFF. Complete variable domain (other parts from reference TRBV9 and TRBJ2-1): DSGVTQTPKHLITATGQRVTLRCSPRSGDLSVYWYQQSLDQGLQFLIQYYNGEERAKGNILERFSAQQFPDLHSELNLSSLELGDSALYFCASSVFGLAGNEQFFGPGTRLTVL.

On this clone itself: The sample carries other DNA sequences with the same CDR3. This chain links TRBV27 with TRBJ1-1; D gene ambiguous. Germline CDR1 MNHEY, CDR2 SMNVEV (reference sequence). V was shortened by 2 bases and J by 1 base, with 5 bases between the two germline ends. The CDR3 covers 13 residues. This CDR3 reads CASSLTENTEAFF. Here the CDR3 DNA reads TGTGCCAGCAGTTTAACGGAGAACACTGAAGCTTTCTTT.

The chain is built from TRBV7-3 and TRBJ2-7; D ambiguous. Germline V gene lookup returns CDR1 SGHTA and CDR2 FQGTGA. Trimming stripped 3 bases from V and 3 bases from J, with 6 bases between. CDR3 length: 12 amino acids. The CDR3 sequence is CASSFNGYEQYF. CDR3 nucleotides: TGTGCCAGCAGCTTTAACGGCTACGAGCAGTACTTC.

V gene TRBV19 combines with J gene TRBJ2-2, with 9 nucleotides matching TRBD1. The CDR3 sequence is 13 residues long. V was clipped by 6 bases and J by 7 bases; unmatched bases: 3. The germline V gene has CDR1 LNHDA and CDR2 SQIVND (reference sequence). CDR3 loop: CASRQGAIGELFF. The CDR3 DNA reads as TGTGCCAGTAGACAGGGGGCCATCGGGGAGCTGTTTTTT.

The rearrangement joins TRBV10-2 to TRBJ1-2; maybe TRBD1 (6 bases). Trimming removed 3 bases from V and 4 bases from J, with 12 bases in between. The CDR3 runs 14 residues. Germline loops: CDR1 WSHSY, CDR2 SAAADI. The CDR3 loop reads CASSDRTASYGYTF. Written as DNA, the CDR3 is TGCGCCAGCAGTGATCGGACAGCTAGCTATGGCTACACCTTC.

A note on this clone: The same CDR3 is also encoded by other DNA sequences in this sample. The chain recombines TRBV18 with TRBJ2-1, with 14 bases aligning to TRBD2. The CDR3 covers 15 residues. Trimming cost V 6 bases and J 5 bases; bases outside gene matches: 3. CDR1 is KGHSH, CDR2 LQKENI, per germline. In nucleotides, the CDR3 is TGTGCCAGCTCCCCGGGACTAGCGGGGGACAATGAGCAGTTCTTC. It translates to CASSPGLAGDNEQFF.

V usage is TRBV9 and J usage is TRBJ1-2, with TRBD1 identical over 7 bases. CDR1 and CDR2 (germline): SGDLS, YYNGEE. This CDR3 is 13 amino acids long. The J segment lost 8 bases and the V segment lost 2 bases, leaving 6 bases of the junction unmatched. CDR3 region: CASSVDRAQGYTF. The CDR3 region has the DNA TGTGCCAGCAGCGTTGACAGGGCGCAGGGCTACACCTTC.

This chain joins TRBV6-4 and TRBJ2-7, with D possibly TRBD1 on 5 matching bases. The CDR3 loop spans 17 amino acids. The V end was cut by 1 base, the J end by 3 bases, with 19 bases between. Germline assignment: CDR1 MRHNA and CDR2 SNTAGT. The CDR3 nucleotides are TGTGCCAGCAGTGACTTCGATCCCGCAAGGGGAATCTACGAGCAGTACTTC. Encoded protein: CASSDFDPARGIYEQYF.